These 19 T cell receptor beta chains were all obtained from the same sample, sequenced in a study of regulatory dendritic cells for organ transplantation. Using immunoSEQ multiplex PCR, the repertoire was profiled, and TCRdb retains in-frame clones only, with some absent. The sample records about 10,000 clones, 72% being singletons. The source material was memory CD8+ T cells from blood. Subset specified: CD45RO+ memory T cells. These receptors were obtained from a human donor in good health.

For this clone: The sample carries other DNA sequences with the same CDR3. This chain uses TRBV11-2 with TRBJ2-5; 7 bases are a match to TRBD1. This CDR3 contains 14 residues. Per the germline V gene, CDR1 is SGHAT and CDR2 is FQNNGV. The ends lost 5 bases at V and 1 base at J; junction bases unmatched: 4. CDR3 in amino acids: CASSRRDSQETQYF. DNA for the CDR3: TGTGCCAGCAGCCGACGGGACAGCCAAGAGACCCAGTACTTC. Using reference TRBV11-2 and TRBJ2-5 for the parts outside the CDR3, the full variable domain is EAGVAQSPRYKIIEKRQSVAFWCNPISGHATLYWYQQILGQGPKLLIQFQNNGVVDDSQLPKDRFSAERLKGVDSTLKIQPAKLEDSAVYLCASSRRDSQETQYFGPGTRLLVL.

In regard to this clone: The DNA is omitted, as the CDR3 cannot be located on it reliably, and the CDR3 follows TCRdb's listing. The chain carries TRBV7-6 and TRBJ1-3; TRBD1 is the table's D call and was not checked against the DNA. Germline CDR1 and CDR2: SGHVS and FNYEAQ. With termini counted, the CDR3 has 19 amino acids. The CDR3 reads CASSLFGPGGERSGNTIYF.

The gene calls are TRBV29-1 and TRBJ2-7; 10 nucleotides align to TRBD2. This CDR3 has 12 residues. Germline assignment: CDR1 SQVTM and CDR2 ANQGSEA. V was pared by 8 bases and J by 6 bases, with 7 bases of the junction left unmatched. Here the CDR3 DNA reads TGCAGCTCCGCTAGCGGGAGCACCGAGCAGTACTTC. It specifies CSSASGSTEQYF.

The chain uses TRBV7-2 and TRBJ2-1; possible D gene TRBD1, 5 bases. With 3 bases removed from V and 6 bases from J, the gap between germline ends came to 21 bases. CDR1 and CDR2 from the germline V gene are SGHTA and FQGNSA. This CDR3 has 17 amino acids. This CDR3 reads CASSFLGYRGAVNEQFF. The CDR3 coding sequence is TGTGCCAGCAGCTTTTTGGGGTATCGTGGGGCCGTCAATGAGCAGTTCTTC.

This sequence joins TRBV7-6 and TRBJ2-2; 9 bases are a match to TRBD2. The germline V gene encodes CDR1 SGHVS and CDR2 FNYEAQ. V lost 5 bases, J lost 1 base, and 2 bases stayed unmatched. This CDR3 is built from 15 residues. CDR3 loop: CASSQLAGNTGELFF. In nucleotides, the CDR3 is TGTGCCAGCAGCCAACTAGCGGGGAACACCGGGGAGCTGTTTTTT.

The chain couples TRBV7-8 to TRBJ1-4, with a possible D match to TRBD1 (6 bases). Deletions cut 5 bases from V and 4 bases from J, with 11 bases between. The CDR3 spans 14 residues. Germline V lookup: CDR1 SGHVS, CDR2 FQNEAQ. CDR3 amino acids: CASSTGQHNEKLFF. Here the CDR3 DNA reads TGTGCCAGCAGCACCGGACAGCATAATGAAAAACTGTTTTTT.

This sequence joins TRBV7-9 and TRBJ2-2, with 10 positions matching TRBD2. The V segment lost 7 bases and the J segment 0 bases; nucleotides outside the gene matches: 8. This CDR3 contains 17 residues. The germline V gene encodes CDR1 SEHNR and CDR2 FQNEAQ (reference sequence). This CDR3 reads CASIRQRGGANTGELFF. Written as DNA, the CDR3 is TGTGCCAGCATTCGCCAGCGGGGGGGTGCGAACACCGGGGAGCTGTTTTTT.

This clone was counted once. The chain couples TRBV7-9 to TRBJ1-3; 7 bases agree with TRBD1. The CDR3 is 17 amino acids. With V trimmed by 5 bases and J by 0 bases, 10 bases remained unmatched. From germline, CDR1 is SEHNR and CDR2 FQNEAQ (reference sequence). The CDR3 nucleotides read TGTGCCAGCAGCGACCTCGGCGACAGGGACTCTGGAAACACCATATATTTT. Its protein product is CASSDLGDRDSGNTIYF. Combining the CDR3 with reference TRBV7-9 and TRBJ1-3 gives the whole variable domain DTGVSQNPRHKITKRGQNVTFRCDPISEHNRLYWYRQTLGQGPEFLTYFQNEAQLEKSRLLSDRFSAERPKGSFSTLEIQRTEQGDSAMYLCASSDLGDRDSGNTIYFGEGSWLTVV.

This rearrangement joins TRBV27 to TRBJ1-5, with D possibly TRBD1 on 5 matching bases. Per the germline V gene, CDR1 is MNHEY and CDR2 is SMNVEV (reference sequence). The CDR3 runs 13 residues. Trimming took off 6 bases at V and 6 bases at J, with 12 bases between the two ends. The CDR3 nucleotides are TGTGCCAGCAGCCAGGAGGGGAGTCAGCCCCAGCATTTT. It yields the protein CASSQEGSQPQHF.

This clone is medium-sized in the sample. The V call is TRBV7-9, the J call TRBJ2-5; possibly TRBD1 for D (6 bases). This CDR3 has 13 residues. CDR1 and CDR2 from the germline V gene are SEHNR and FQNEAQ (reference sequence). V shed 6 bases and J shed 8 bases, with 16 bases lying between them. CDR3: CASSQQGINTQYF. The CDR3 region has the DNA TGTGCCAGCAGTCAACAGGGAATCAACACCCAGTACTTC.

CDR3 in amino acids: CASSEKTGKETQYF. The CDR3 DNA reads TGTGCCAGCAGCGAAAAGACAGGGAAAGAGACCCAGTACTTC. The chain has TRBV7-2 and TRBJ2-5; 7 nucleotides align to TRBD1. This CDR3 spans 14 amino acids. V gave up 5 bases and J gave up 3 bases; unmatched junction bases: 6. Germline V CDR1 and CDR2: SGHTA, FQGNSA.

The gene calls are TRBV9 and TRBJ1-2, with 7 bases identical to TRBD1. CDR1 and CDR2 from the germline V gene are SGDLS and YYNGEE. CDR3 length equals 15 residues. Unmatched junction bases numbered 8, after V lost 2 bases and J lost 4 bases. The CDR3 sequence: CASSVGDSDLYGYTF. DNA of the CDR3: TGTGCCAGCAGCGTGGGGGACAGCGACCTCTATGGCTACACCTTC.

The chain links TRBV19 to TRBJ2-5, with D tentatively TRBD1 or TRBD2 (5 bases each). CDR1 and CDR2 (germline): LNHDA, SQIVND (reference sequence). The V end lost 5 bases, the J end lost 5 bases, and 21 bases lay between the germline ends. The CDR3 covers 16 residues. The CDR3 coding sequence is TGTGCCAGTAGTGGAGAGGGACCGCTCAAGTCGGAGACCCAGTACTTC. Translation gives CASSGEGPLKSETQYF.

The chain employs TRBV7-2 and TRBJ1-2; no definite D call. Trimming took 5 bases from V and 8 from J, leaving 12 bases between them. The CDR3 totals 12 residues. Germline-derived CDR1 and CDR2 are SGHTA and FQGNSA. The CDR3 sequence: CASSPKTSGYTF. CDR3 nucleotides: TGTGCCAGCAGCCCCAAAACGTCGGGCTACACCTTC. Full variable domain (remainder filled in from reference TRBV7-2 and TRBJ1-2): GAGVSQSPSNKVTEKGKDVELRCDPISGHTALYWYRQSLGQGLEFLIYFQGNSAPDKSGLPSDRFSAERTGGSVSTLTIQRTQQEDSAVYLCASSPKTSGYTFGSGTRLTVV.

The CDR3 reads CASSSGGVYNEQFF. The CDR3 DNA reads TGTGCCAGCAGTAGCGGGGGAGTCTACAATGAGCAGTTCTTC. The chain joins TRBV28 to TRBJ2-1, with 8 bases fitting TRBD2. Germline V gene data show CDR1 as MDHEN and CDR2 as SYDVKM. CDR3 length: 14 amino acids. Trimming took 5 bases from V and 3 from J; bases not matched to a gene: 3.

V usage is TRBV29-1 and J usage is TRBJ2-7, with TRBD1 as a possible D gene (5 bases). Germline loops: CDR1 SQVTM, CDR2 ANQGSEA. The V end lost 0 bases, the J end lost 0 bases, and 6 bases lay between the germline ends. CDR3 length: 13 amino acids. Written as DNA, the CDR3 is TGCAGCGTTGAAGAAACAGGCTCCTACGAGCAGTACTTC. It codes for CSVEETGSYEQYF.

The chain links TRBV7-3 to TRBJ2-1; the D gene is possibly TRBD2 (6 bases). The ends were cut back, 5 bases at V and 4 bases at J, with 12 bases in the middle. Germline-derived CDR1 and CDR2 are SGHTA and FQGTGA. The CDR3 extends over 14 amino acids. The chain's CDR3 is CASSPSGAYNEQFF. DNA for the CDR3: TGTGCCAGCAGCCCTTCGGGAGCGTACAATGAGCAGTTCTTC.

The sample holds one count of this clone. V is TRBV7-9 and J is TRBJ1-2; TRBD1 aligns across 9 bases. This CDR3 spans 15 amino acids. Trimming removed 4 bases from V and 8 bases from J; junction bases left unmatched: 11. Per the germline V gene, CDR1 is SEHNR and CDR2 is FQNEAQ (reference sequence). The CDR3, as DNA: TGTGCCAGCAGCTCCCGGGACAGGGAATCATACGGCTACACCTTC. This codes for CASSSRDRESYGYTF.

V usage is TRBV4-2 and J usage is TRBJ2-3, with TRBD2 matching over 9 bases. Germline lookup yields CDR1 LGHNA and CDR2 YNFKEQ. This CDR3 is 16 amino acids long. Losses at the gene ends were 0 bases for V and 4 bases for J; bases not matched to a gene: 5. The CDR3 sequence is CASSQDRASGADTQYF. CDR3 DNA sequence: TGTGCCAGCAGCCAAGATCGGGCTAGCGGGGCAGATACGCAGTATTTT.